Presented here are 27 T cell receptor beta chains from one specimen sequenced in a study of blood T cell repertoires in COVID-19. Assay: immunoSEQ multiplex PCR; the TCRdb copy retains only in-frame clones and omits some. Among approximately 150,000 clones listed, around 77% were seen once. The material sequenced was peripheral blood. Receptors originate from a man aged 50-59 years with active or convalescent COVID-19.

This clone was counted a single time. The chain couples TRBV28 to TRBJ1-5, with D perhaps matching TRBD1 (5 bases). Germline V gives CDR1 MDHEN, CDR2 SYDVKM. The CDR3 covers 13 residues. The germline V and J ends were trimmed by 4 bases and 5 bases, with 9 bases remaining between them. CDR3 DNA: TGTGCCAGCAGTTGGGGGGGGTATCAGCCCCAGCATTTT. Translating it yields CASSWGGYQPQHF.

The rearrangement links TRBV11-2 to TRBJ2-5; tentatively, D is TRBD1 (5 bases). The CDR3 runs 15 residues. The germline gives CDR1 SGHAT, CDR2 FQNNGV. The V end lost 5 bases, the J end lost 1 base, and 14 bases lay between the germline ends. The CDR3 sequence is CASSRVQTVQETQYF. DNA of the CDR3: TGTGCCAGCAGCCGAGTGCAGACAGTCCAAGAGACCCAGTACTTC.

The V gene is TRBV30, the J gene TRBJ2-5; D might be TRBD1 (7 bases). V shed 2 bases and J shed 1 base, with 20 bases lying between them. Germline assignment: CDR1 GTSNPN and CDR2 SVGIG (reference sequence). CDR3 length equals 17 residues. The CDR3 loop reads CAWSPGLSGGGQETQYF. CDR3 DNA: TGTGCCTGGAGTCCCGGCCTTTCAGGGGGAGGCCAAGAGACCCAGTACTTC.

This rearrangement joins TRBV24-1 to TRBJ2-1, with 9 bases identical to TRBD2. Germline V gene sequence: CDR1 KGHDR, CDR2 SFDVKD. The CDR3 is 18 amino acids. After removal of 3 bases from V and 2 bases from J, the junction contained 10 bases not matched to a gene. CDR3 bases: TGTGCCACCAGTGATCCCAGGAGGGCGGGAGGGACCTACAATGAGCAGTTCTTC. Protein sequence: CATSDPRRAGGTYNEQFF.

This clone occurred a few times. V usage is TRBV27 and J usage is TRBJ2-3; 10 bases are a match to TRBD2. J was trimmed by 10 bases and V by 5 bases; bases with no gene match: 15. Germline V CDR1 and CDR2: MNHEY, SMNVEV (reference sequence). The CDR3 covers 16 residues. This CDR3 is CASSITSGNPLPSQYF. The DNA of the CDR3 is TGTGCCAGCAGTATCACTAGCGGGAACCCTCTCCCATCGCAGTATTTT.

This chain joins TRBV25-1 and TRBJ1-5, with 8 bases lining up with TRBD1. Germline CDR1 MGHDK, CDR2 SYGVNS. The CDR3 sequence is 13 residues long. Losses at the gene ends were 7 bases for V and 5 bases for J; bases not matched to a gene: 4. The CDR3 spells CASTDREDQPQHF. The CDR3 DNA sequence: TGTGCCAGCACGGACAGGGAGGATCAGCCCCAGCATTTT. Filled out from reference TRBV25-1 and TRBJ1-5, the complete variable domain reads EADIYQTPRYLVIGTGKKITLECSQTMGHDKMYWYQQDPGMELHLIHYSYGVNSTEKGDLSSESTVSRIRTEHFPLTLESARPSHTSQYLCASTDREDQPQHFGDGTRLSIL.

The chain joins TRBV5-6 to TRBJ2-7; a weak D match, TRBD1 (6 bases). The V and J ends lost 2 bases and 2 bases respectively, with 11 bases between them. The CDR3 consists of 14 residues. Germline loops: CDR1 SGHDT, CDR2 YYEEEE. The chain's CDR3 is CASSFGTGPYEQYF. Here the CDR3 DNA reads TGTGCCAGCAGCTTCGGTACAGGGCCCTACGAGCAGTACTTC.

The rearrangement uses TRBV13 and TRBJ2-5, with a possible D match to TRBD1 (5 bases). CDR1 is PRHDT and CDR2 is FYEKMQ in the germline V gene (reference sequence). The CDR3 has 13 residues. Trimming took 3 bases from V and 4 from J, leaving 9 bases between them. The CDR3 DNA follows: TGTGCCAGCAGCTTCTCCGACAGAGAGACCCAGTACTTC. It yields the protein CASSFSDRETQYF.

The chain has TRBV9 and TRBJ1-2; 7 nucleotides line up with TRBD1. CDR1 and CDR2 from the germline V gene are SGDLS and YYNGEE. This CDR3 is 15 amino acids long. J was trimmed by 5 bases and V by 3 bases; bases with no gene match: 10. The CDR3 DNA reads TGTGCCAGCAGCGCATCCGGGACAGACCGTTATGGCTACACCTTC. Translated, it gives CASSASGTDRYGYTF.

V gene TRBV6-5 combines with J gene TRBJ2-4; 9 bases line up with TRBD2. V trimming: 6 bases; J trimming: 0 bases; junction bases outside the gene matches: 0. Germline V lookup: CDR1 MNHEY, CDR2 SVGAGI. The CDR3 is 14 amino acids. The CDR3 spells CASRLAGAKNIQYF. For the CDR3, the DNA is TGTGCCAGCAGACTAGCGGGAGCCAAAAACATTCAGTACTTC.

The chain carries TRBV19 and TRBJ2-3, with TRBD1 identical over 7 bases. The junction had 4 bases not matched to a gene; V was cut back by 4 bases and J by 0 bases. The CDR3 is 15 residues long. From germline, CDR1 is LNHDA and CDR2 SQIVND (reference sequence). The CDR3 is CASSNAGGSTDTQYF. The DNA of the CDR3 is TGTGCCAGTAGTAACGCAGGGGGAAGCACAGATACGCAGTATTTT.

As DNA, the CDR3 is TGTGCCAGCAGCCGGCTCACCGGGACTAGCGGGTACGAGCAGTACTTC. Translated: CASSRLTGTSGYEQYF. The chain recombines TRBV7-9 with TRBJ2-7; 12 nucleotides agree with TRBD2. The V gene's germline CDR1 is SEHNR and CDR2 FQNEAQ (reference sequence). V lost 5 bases to trimming and J lost 4 bases; unmatched junction nucleotides: 9. The CDR3 spans 16 residues.

The chain carries TRBV7-8 and TRBJ1-2, with D maybe TRBD1 (5 bases). V lost 1 base and J 8 bases, leaving 17 bases between the germline ends. Germline loops: CDR1 SGHVS, CDR2 FQNEAQ. The CDR3 has 15 amino acids. CDR3 region: CASSLERSLRGGYTF. The CDR3 DNA reads TGTGCCAGCAGCTTAGAACGCTCGCTCCGGGGGGGCTACACCTTC.

The rearrangement uses TRBV25-1 and TRBJ2-1, with TRBD1 matching over 9 bases. Germline V lookup: CDR1 MGHDK, CDR2 SYGVNS. This CDR3 comprises 15 residues. The junction had 6 bases not matched to a gene; V was cut back by 3 bases and J by 6 bases. Here the CDR3 reads CASSDPPTGGNEQFF. CDR3 nucleotides: TGTGCCAGCAGTGATCCCCCGACAGGGGGCAATGAGCAGTTCTTC. Full variable domain (missing parts from reference TRBV25-1 and TRBJ2-1): EADIYQTPRYLVIGTGKKITLECSQTMGHDKMYWYQQDPGMELHLIHYSYGVNSTEKGDLSSESTVSRIRTEHFPLTLESARPSHTSQYLCASSDPPTGGNEQFFGPGTRLTVL.

V usage is TRBV6-5 and J usage is TRBJ2-1, with D maybe TRBD2 (6 bases). Trimming cost V 0 bases and J 6 bases, with 15 bases left between them. The CDR3 contains 16 residues. Germline V gene data show CDR1 as MNHEY and CDR2 as SVGAGI. The CDR3: CASSYSLVGGGNEQFF. The CDR3 DNA follows: TGTGCCAGCAGTTACTCTTTAGTGGGAGGTGGCAATGAGCAGTTCTTC.

The chain joins TRBV6-5 to TRBJ2-7; the D gene is possibly TRBD2 (6 bases). The V gene's germline CDR1 is MNHEY and CDR2 SVGAGI. The V end lost 4 bases, the J end lost 2 bases, and 12 bases lay between the germline ends. The CDR3 consists of 14 residues. The CDR3 region is CASSSLGTPYEQYF. The CDR3 DNA follows: TGTGCCAGCAGTTCCCTCGGGACTCCCTACGAGCAGTACTTC.

This clone was counted once. The CDR3 here is CPSFSGPQNEQFF. The CDR3, as DNA: TGTCCCTCCTTTAGCGGGCCACAAAATGAGCAGTTCTTC. The chain links TRBV21-1 to TRBJ2-1; the table calls TRBD2, which could not be checked here. TRBV21-1 is classified as a pseudogene. The CDR3 extends over 13 amino acids.

This clone appeared many times. This same CDR3 is encoded by further DNA sequences in the sample. The rearrangement joins TRBV7-2 to TRBJ2-5, with TRBD1 matching over 8 bases. The CDR3 totals 13 residues. The germline V gene encodes CDR1 SGHTA and CDR2 FQGNSA. The V and J ends lost 3 bases and 5 bases, in that order; junction bases with no gene match: 2. The CDR3 protein is CASSFTGGETQYF. The CDR3 nucleotides are TGTGCCAGCAGCTTCACAGGGGGGGAGACCCAGTACTTC.

The chain recombines TRBV9 with TRBJ2-1, with TRBD1 as a possible D gene (7 bases). The CDR3 extends over 15 amino acids. CDR1 SGDLS and CDR2 YYNGEE come from the germline V gene. The V end was cut by 6 bases, the J end by 0 bases, with 13 bases between. CDR3 nucleotides: TGTGCCAGCACCAGGGGGGACTTCTCCTACAATGAGCAGTTCTTC. Its protein is CASTRGDFSYNEQFF.

CDR3: CASSPEGQGSDTQYF. The CDR3 DNA reads TGTGCCAGCTCACCAGAGGGACAGGGATCAGATACGCAGTATTTT. The chain is built from TRBV18 and TRBJ2-3, with TRBD1 matching 9 bases. CDR3 length: 15 amino acids. Germline assignment: CDR1 KGHSH and CDR2 LQKENI. The V gene end was trimmed by 2 bases and the J gene end by 4 bases; junction bases not matched to a gene: 4.

The J gene is TRBJ2-3, the V gene TRBV28, with 9 bases lining up with TRBD1. The CDR3 runs to 14 residues. J was trimmed by 4 bases and V by 10 bases; bases with no gene match: 9. Per the germline V gene, CDR1 is MDHEN and CDR2 is SYDVKM. The chain's CDR3 is CATGQGDRADTQYF. CDR3 sequence (DNA): TGTGCCACCGGCCAGGGGGACAGGGCAGATACGCAGTATTTT.

The chain recombines TRBV9 with TRBJ2-7; 8 positions agree with TRBD2. The length of the CDR3 is 16 residues. Trimming at V came to 0 bases and at J to 3 bases, leaving 8 bases not matched to a gene. Germline values: CDR1 SGDLS, CDR2 YYNGEE. The CDR3, as DNA: TGTGCCAGCAGCGTAGGTGCCACTAGCGGATTCTACGAGCAGTACTTC. It codes for CASSVGATSGFYEQYF.

The chain joins TRBV2 to TRBJ1-2; no clear D gene. Germline values: CDR1 SNHLY, CDR2 FYNNEI. V was clipped by 2 bases and J by 2 bases, with 6 bases between them. The CDR3 has 13 amino acids. CDR3 sequence: CASSETENYGYTF. Written as DNA, the CDR3 is TGTGCCAGCAGTGAAACGGAGAACTATGGCTACACCTTC.

DNA of the CDR3: TGCGCCAGCAGTGCGGCAGGGTCTAGAGATACGCAGTATTTT. Protein: CASSAAGSRDTQYF. V and J are TRBV10-2 and TRBJ2-3; tentatively, D is TRBD1 (5 bases). Per the germline V gene, CDR1 is WSHSY and CDR2 is SAAADI. CDR3 length: 14 amino acids. Trimming cost V 4 bases and J 5 bases, with 13 bases left between them.

The V call is TRBV24-1, the J call TRBJ2-3; D is ambiguous. The V end lost 4 bases, the J end lost 0 bases, and 13 bases lay between the germline ends. Germline V gene data show CDR1 as KGHDR and CDR2 as SFDVKD. The length of the CDR3 is 16 residues. CDR3 in DNA: TGTGCCACCAGTGACACCTTTAAAGCTAGCACAGATACGCAGTATTTT. It specifies CATSDTFKASTDTQYF.

The chain links TRBV7-9 to TRBJ2-2; TRBD1 matches at 8 bases. Germline V gene data show CDR1 as SEHNR and CDR2 as FQNEAQ (reference sequence). The CDR3 sequence is 16 residues long. After removal of 2 bases from V and 4 bases from J, the junction contained 6 bases not matched to a gene. CDR3 coding DNA: TGTGCCAGCAGCTTACCGGGACAGGAGGCCACCGGGGAGCTGTTTTTT. It yields the protein CASSLPGQEATGELFF.

CDR3 coding DNA: TGTGCCTGGAGACCTAGCGGGAGAGACGAGCAGTACTTC. It translates to CAWRPSGRDEQYF. V is TRBV30 and J is TRBJ2-7; TRBD2 agrees at 10 bases. Germline loops: CDR1 GTSNPN, CDR2 SVGIG (reference sequence). There are 13 residues in the CDR3. V was pared by 3 bases and J by 5 bases, with 4 bases of the junction left unmatched.